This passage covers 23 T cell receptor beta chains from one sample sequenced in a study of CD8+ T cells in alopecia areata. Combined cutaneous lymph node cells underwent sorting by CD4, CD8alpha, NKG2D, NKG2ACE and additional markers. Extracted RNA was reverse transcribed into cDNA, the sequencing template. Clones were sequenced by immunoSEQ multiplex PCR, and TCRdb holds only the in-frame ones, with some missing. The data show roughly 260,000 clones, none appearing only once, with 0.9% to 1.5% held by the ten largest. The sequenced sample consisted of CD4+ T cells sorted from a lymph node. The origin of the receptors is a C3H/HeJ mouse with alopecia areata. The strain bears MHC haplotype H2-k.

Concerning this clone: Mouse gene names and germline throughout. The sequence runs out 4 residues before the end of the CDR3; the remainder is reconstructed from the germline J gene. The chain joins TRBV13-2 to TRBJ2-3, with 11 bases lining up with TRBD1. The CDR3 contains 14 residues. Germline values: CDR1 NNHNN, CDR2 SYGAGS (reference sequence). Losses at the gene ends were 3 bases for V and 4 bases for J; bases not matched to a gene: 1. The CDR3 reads CASGGTGGPETLYF. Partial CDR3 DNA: TGTGCCAGCGGTGGGACAGGGGGCCCAGAA.

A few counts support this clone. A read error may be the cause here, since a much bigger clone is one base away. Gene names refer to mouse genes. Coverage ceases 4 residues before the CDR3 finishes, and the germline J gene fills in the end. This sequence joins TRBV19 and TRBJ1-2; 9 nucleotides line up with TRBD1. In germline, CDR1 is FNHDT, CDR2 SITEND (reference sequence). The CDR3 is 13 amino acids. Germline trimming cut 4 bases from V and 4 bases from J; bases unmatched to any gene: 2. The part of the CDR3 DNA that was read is TGTGCCAGCAGTGACAGGGGGAGCTCC. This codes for CASSDRGSS. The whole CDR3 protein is CASSDRGSSDYTF. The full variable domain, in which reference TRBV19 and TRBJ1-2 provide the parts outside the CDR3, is GGIITQTPKFLIGQEGQKLTLKCQQNFNHDTMYWYRQDSGKGLRLIYYSITENDLQKGDLSEGYDASREKKSSFSLTVTSAQKNEMAVFLCASSDRGSSDYTFGSGTRLLVI.

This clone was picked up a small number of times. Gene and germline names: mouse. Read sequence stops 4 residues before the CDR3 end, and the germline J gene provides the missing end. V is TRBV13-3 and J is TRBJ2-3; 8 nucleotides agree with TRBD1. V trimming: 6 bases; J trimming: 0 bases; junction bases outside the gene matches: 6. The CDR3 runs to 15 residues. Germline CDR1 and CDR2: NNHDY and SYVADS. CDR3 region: CASTRTGSSAETLYF. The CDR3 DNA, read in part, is TGTGCCAGCACCCGGACAGGGTCTAGTGCAGAA.

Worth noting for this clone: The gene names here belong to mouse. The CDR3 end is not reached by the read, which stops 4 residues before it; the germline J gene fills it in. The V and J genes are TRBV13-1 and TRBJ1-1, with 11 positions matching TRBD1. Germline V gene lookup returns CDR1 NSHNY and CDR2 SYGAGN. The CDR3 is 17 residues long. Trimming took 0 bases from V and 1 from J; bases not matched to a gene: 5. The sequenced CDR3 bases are TGTGCCAGCAGTGATGGGACAGGGGGCGCCAGGAACACA. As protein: CASSDGTGGARNT. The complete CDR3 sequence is CASSDGTGGARNTEVFF.

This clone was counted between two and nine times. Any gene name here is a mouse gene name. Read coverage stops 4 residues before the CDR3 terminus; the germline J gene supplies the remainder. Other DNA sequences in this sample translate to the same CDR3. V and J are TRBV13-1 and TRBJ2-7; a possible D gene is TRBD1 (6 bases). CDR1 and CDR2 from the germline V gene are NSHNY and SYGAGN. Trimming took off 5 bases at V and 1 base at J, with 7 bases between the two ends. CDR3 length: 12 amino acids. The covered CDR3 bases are TGTGCCAGCAGGAGGGGGTCCTAT. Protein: CASRRGSY. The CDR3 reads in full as CASRRGSYEQYF.

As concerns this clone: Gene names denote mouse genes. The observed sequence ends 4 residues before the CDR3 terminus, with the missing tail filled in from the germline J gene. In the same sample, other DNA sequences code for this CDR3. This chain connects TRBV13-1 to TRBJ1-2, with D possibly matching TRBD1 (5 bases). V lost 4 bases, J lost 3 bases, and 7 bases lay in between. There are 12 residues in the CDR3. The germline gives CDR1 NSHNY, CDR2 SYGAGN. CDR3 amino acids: CASSQGDSDYTF. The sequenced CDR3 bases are TGTGCCAGCAGTCAGGGTGACTCC.

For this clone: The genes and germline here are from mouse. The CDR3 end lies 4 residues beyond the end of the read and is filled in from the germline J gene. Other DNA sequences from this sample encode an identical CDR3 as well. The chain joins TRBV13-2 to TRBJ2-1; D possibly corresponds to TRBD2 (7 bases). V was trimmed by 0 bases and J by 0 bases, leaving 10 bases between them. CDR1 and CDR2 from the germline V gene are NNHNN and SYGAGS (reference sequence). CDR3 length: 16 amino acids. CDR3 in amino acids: CASGDARGGNYAEQFF. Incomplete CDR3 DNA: TGTGCCAGCGGTGATGCAAGGGGGGGTAACTATGCT.

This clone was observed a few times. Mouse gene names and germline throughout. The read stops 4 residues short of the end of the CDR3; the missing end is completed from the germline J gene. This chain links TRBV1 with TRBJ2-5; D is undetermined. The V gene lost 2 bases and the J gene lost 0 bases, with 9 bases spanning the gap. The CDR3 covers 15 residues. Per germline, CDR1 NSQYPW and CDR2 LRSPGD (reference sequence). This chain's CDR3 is CTCSASSLNQDTQYF. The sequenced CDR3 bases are TGCACCTGCAGTGCAAGCAGCCTTAACCAAGAC.

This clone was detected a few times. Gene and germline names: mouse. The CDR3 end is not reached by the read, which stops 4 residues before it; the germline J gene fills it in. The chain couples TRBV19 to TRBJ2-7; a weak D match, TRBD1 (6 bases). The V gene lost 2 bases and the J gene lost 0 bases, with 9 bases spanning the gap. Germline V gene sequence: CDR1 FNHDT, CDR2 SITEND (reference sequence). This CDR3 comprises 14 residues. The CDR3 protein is CASSIGTSSYEQYF. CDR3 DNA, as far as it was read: TGTGCCAGCAGTATTGGGACATCCTCCTAT.

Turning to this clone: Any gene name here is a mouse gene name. CDR3 bases read: TGTGCCAGCAGCCTCGGGACAACAGAA. Protein product: CASSLGTTE. In full, the CDR3 reads CASSLGTTETLYF. The rearrangement joins TRBV5 to TRBJ2-3; D may be TRBD1 (6 bases). The read finishes 4 residues shy of the CDR3 end, and the germline J gene is used to complete it. The CDR3 runs to 13 residues. Deletions cut 4 bases from V and 4 bases from J, with 9 bases between. CDR1 and CDR2 (germline): LGHNA, YNLKQL (reference sequence).

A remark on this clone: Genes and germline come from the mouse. CDR3 bases read: TGTGCCAGCAGGGGACAATCTAGTGCAGAA. Its translation is CASRGQSSAE. The CDR3, in full, reads CASRGQSSAETLYF. The chain is built from TRBV13-3 and TRBJ2-3; a possible D gene is TRBD1 (6 bases). The CDR3 end is not reached by the read, which stops 4 residues before it; the germline J gene fills it in. V lost 5 bases and J 0 bases, leaving 10 bases between the germline ends. CDR1 and CDR2 from the germline V gene are NNHDY and SYVADS. The CDR3 is made up of 14 amino acids.

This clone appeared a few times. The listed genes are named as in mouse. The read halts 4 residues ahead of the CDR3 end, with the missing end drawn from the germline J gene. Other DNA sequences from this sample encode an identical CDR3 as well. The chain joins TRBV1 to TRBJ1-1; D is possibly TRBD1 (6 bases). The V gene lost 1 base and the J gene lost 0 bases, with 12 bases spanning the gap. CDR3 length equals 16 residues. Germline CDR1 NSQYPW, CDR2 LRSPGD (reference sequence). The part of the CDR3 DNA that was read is TGCACCTGCAGTGCAGTCCCACAGGGCGCAAACACA. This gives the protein CTCSAVPQGANT. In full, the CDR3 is CTCSAVPQGANTEVFF.

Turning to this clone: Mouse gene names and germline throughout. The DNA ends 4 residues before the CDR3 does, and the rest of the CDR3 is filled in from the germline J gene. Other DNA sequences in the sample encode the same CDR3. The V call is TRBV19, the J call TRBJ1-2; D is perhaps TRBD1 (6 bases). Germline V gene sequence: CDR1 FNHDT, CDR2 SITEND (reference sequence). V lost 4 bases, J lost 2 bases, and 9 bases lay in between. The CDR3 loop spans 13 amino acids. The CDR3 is CASSHRVNSDYTF. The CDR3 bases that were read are TGTGCCAGCAGTCACAGGGTTAACTCC. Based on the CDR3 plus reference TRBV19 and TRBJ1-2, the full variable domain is GGIITQTPKFLIGQEGQKLTLKCQQNFNHDTMYWYRQDSGKGLRLIYYSITENDLQKGDLSEGYDASREKKSSFSLTVTSAQKNEMAVFLCASSHRVNSDYTFGSGTRLLVI.

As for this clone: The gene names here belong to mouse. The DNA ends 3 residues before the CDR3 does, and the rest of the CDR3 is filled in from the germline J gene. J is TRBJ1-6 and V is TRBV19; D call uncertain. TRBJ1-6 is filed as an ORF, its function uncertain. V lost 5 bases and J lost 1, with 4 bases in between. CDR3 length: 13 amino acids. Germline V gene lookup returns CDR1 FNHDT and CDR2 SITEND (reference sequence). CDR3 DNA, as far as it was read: TGTGCCAGCAGACAGTCCTATAATTCGCCC. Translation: CASRQSYNSP. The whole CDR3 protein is CASRQSYNSPLYF.

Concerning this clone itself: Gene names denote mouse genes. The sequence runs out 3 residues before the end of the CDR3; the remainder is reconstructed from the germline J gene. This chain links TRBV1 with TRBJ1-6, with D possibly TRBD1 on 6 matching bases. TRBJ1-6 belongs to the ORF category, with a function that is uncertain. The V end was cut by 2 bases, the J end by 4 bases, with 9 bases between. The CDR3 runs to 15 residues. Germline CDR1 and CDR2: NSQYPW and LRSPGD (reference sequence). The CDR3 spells CTCSAPGHYNSPLYF. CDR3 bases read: TGCACCTGCAGTGCACCGGGACATTATAATTCGCCC.

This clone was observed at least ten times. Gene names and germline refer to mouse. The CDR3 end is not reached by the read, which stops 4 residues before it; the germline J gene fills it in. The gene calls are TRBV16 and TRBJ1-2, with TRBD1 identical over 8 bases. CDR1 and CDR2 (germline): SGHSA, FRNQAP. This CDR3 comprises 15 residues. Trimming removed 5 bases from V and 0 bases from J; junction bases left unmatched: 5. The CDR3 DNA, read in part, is TGTGCAAGCAGCCTAGGGGGACAGGCAAACTCC. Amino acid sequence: CASSLGGQANS. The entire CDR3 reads CASSLGGQANSDYTF.

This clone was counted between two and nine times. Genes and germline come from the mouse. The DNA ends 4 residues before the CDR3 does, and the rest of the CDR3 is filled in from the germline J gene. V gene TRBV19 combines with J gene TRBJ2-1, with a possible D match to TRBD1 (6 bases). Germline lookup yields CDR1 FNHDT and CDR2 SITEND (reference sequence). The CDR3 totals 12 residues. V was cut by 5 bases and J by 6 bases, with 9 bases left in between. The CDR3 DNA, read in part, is TGTGCCAGCAGACAGGGAGGTGCT. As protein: CASRQGGA. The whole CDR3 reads CASRQGGAEQFF.

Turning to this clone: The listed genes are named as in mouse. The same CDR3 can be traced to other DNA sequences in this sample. Incomplete CDR3 DNA: TGTGCCAGCAGTCTGGGGGGGAGCCCCTAT. Its translation is CASSLGGSPY. The whole CDR3 protein reads CASSLGGSPYEQYF. The chain is built from TRBV13-1 and TRBJ2-7, with 9 bases lining up with TRBD2. The read terminates 4 residues ahead of where the CDR3 ends, so the germline J gene completes it. The germline V gene has CDR1 NSHNY and CDR2 SYGAGN. This CDR3 is built from 14 residues. With 4 bases clipped from V and 2 bases from J, the junction kept 4 bases outside the gene matches.

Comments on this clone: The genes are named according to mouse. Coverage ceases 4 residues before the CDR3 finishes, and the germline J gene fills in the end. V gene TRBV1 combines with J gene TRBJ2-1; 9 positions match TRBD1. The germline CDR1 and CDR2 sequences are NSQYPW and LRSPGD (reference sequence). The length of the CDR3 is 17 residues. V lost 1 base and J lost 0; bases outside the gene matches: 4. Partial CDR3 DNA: TGCACCTGCAGTGCAGGGACAGGGGCCTATAACTATGCT. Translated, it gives CTCSAGTGAYNYA. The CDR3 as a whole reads CTCSAGTGAYNYAEQFF. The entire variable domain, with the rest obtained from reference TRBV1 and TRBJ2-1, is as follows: VTLLEQNPRWRLVPRGQAVNLRCILKNSQYPWMSWYQQDLQKQLQWLFTLRSPGDKEVKSLPGADYLATRVTDTELRLQVANMSQGRTLYCTCSAGTGAYNYAEQFFGPGTRLTVL.

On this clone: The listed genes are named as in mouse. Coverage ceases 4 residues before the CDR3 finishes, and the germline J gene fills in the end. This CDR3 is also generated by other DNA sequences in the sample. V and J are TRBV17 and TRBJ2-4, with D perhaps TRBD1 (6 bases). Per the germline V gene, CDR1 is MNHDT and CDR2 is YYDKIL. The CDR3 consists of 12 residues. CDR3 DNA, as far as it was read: TGTGCTAGCAGCCGGGACAAAAAC. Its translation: CASSRDKN. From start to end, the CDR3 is CASSRDKNTLYF. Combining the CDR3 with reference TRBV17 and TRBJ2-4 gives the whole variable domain DTTVKQNPRYKLARVGKPVNLICSQTMNHDTMYWYQKKPNQAPKLLLFYYDKILNREADTFEKFQSSRPNNSFCSLYIGSAGLEYSAMYLCASSRDKNTLYFGAGTRLSVL.

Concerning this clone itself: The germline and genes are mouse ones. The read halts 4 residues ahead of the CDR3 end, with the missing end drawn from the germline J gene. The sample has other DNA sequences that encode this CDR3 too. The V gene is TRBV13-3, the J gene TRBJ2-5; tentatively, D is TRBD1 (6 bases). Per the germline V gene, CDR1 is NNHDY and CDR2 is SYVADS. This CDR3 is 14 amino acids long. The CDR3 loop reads CASSDAGQKDTQYF. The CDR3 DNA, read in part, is TGTGCCAGCAGTGATGCGGGACAAAAAGAC.

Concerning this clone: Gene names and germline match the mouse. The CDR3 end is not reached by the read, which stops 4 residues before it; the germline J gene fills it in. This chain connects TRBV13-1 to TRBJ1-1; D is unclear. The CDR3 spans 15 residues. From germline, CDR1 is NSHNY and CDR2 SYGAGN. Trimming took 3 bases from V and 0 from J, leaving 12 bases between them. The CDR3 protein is CASSASRDSNTEVFF. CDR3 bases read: TGTGCCAGCAGTGCCTCCAGAGACTCAAACACA.

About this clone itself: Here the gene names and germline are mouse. CDR3 sequence reads: CASSRAGGVAEQFF. The sequenced CDR3 bases are TGTGCCAGCAGTAGGGCTGGGGGGGTTGCT. The chain recombines TRBV19 with TRBJ2-1; 9 bases match TRBD2. The CDR3 extends 4 residues past the end of the read, so its final part is completed from the germline J gene. CDR1 is FNHDT and CDR2 is SITEND in the germline V gene (reference sequence). Trimming cost V 3 bases and J 6 bases; bases outside gene matches: 4. The CDR3 loop spans 14 amino acids.